Following are 18 T cell receptor beta chains from one sample sequenced in a study of blood T cell repertoires in COVID-19. Assay: immunoSEQ multiplex PCR; the TCRdb copy retains only in-frame clones and omits some. The data contain approximately 260,000 clones, approximately 86% of them seen just once; the ten biggest clones take up 3% to 4%. The sample was PBMCs or T cells enriched from blood (not recorded which). The receptors come from a woman in her thirties or forties with acute COVID-19.

The count of this clone is one. J is TRBJ2-5 and V is TRBV18; D perhaps matches TRBD2 (5 bases). V was clipped by 8 bases and J by 3 bases, with 16 bases between them. CDR1 KGHSH and CDR2 LQKENI come from the germline V gene. The CDR3 spans 14 residues. CDR3 loop: CASLPEGSEETQYF. The CDR3 nucleotides read TGTGCCAGCCTACCCGAGGGTAGCGAAGAGACCCAGTACTTC.

The chain combines TRBV5-1 with TRBJ2-3; 15 bases are shared with TRBD2. Germline-derived CDR1 and CDR2 are SGHRS and YFSETQ. The CDR3 runs 17 residues. Trimming took 4 bases from V and 2 from J; bases not matched to a gene: 5. The CDR3 sequence is CASSKGLAGGYTDTQYF. CDR3 DNA: TGCGCCAGCAGCAAGGGACTAGCGGGAGGTTACACAGATACGCAGTATTTT. Together with reference TRBV5-1 and TRBJ2-3, the CDR3 gives the full variable domain: KAGVTQTPRYLIKTRGQQVTLSCSPISGHRSVSWYQQTPGQGLQFLFEYFSETQRNKGNFPGRFSGRQFSNSRSEMNVSTLELGDSALYLCASSKGLAGGYTDTQYFGPGTRLTVL.

V and J are TRBV21-1 and TRBJ2-2; the D call TRBD2 from the table was never checked on the DNA. TRBV21-1 is a pseudogene locus. The CDR3 length is 17 residues. Written as DNA, the CDR3 is TGTGCCAGAACCATTCTAGCGGGAGGCCCGAACACCGGGGAGCTGTTTTTT. Translated, it gives CARTILAGGPNTGELFF.

This chain joins TRBV7-9 and TRBJ1-5, with a tentative D call TRBD1 (5 bases). Trimming left V 0 bases short and J 3 bases short, with 6 bases between. The length of the CDR3 is 14 residues. The germline V gene encodes CDR1 SEHNR and CDR2 FQNEAQ (reference sequence). The CDR3 protein is CASSLAGDNQPQHF. The CDR3 DNA follows: TGTGCCAGCAGCTTAGCAGGGGACAATCAGCCCCAGCATTTT.

For this clone: Different DNA sequences within this sample yield the same CDR3. The chain carries TRBV11-3 and TRBJ1-2; no clear D. The ends were cut back, 1 base at V and 0 bases at J, with 9 bases in the middle. Germline CDR1 and CDR2: SGHNT and YENEEA. The CDR3 covers 15 residues. The CDR3 coding sequence is TGTGCCAGCAGCTTAGCCCCCCCCACTAACTATGGCTACACCTTC. Its protein product is CASSLAPPTNYGYTF.

The chain links TRBV11-3 to TRBJ2-1, with TRBD2 matching 9 bases. The J segment lost 6 bases and the V segment lost 1 base, leaving 4 bases of the junction unmatched. The V gene's germline CDR1 is SGHNT and CDR2 YENEEA. This CDR3 has 15 amino acids. DNA for the CDR3: TGTGCCAGCAGCTTAGTTGCGGGAGGGGGCAATGAGCAGTTCTTC. It is translated as CASSLVAGGGNEQFF.

J is TRBJ2-7 and V is TRBV4-1; 10 bases agree with TRBD2. The CDR3 has 15 residues. With 4 bases clipped from V and 5 bases from J, the junction kept 8 bases outside the gene matches. From germline, CDR1 is MGHRA and CDR2 YSYEKL. Written as DNA, the CDR3 is TGCGCCAGCAGCCTCACGACTAGCGGGTTCAACGAGCAGTACTTC. Protein sequence: CASSLTTSGFNEQYF.

The chain uses TRBV9 and TRBJ2-5; 8 bases agree with TRBD2. Germline lookup yields CDR1 SGDLS and CDR2 YYNGEE. The CDR3 loop spans 15 amino acids. Trimming cost V 4 bases and J 3 bases; bases outside gene matches: 8. This CDR3 reads CASSRSGTNEETQYF. CDR3 in DNA: TGTGCCAGCAGCCGTAGCGGGACCAATGAAGAGACCCAGTACTTC.

The chain combines TRBV5-1 with TRBJ2-2; TRBD2 might be the D (6 bases). The V gene lost 0 bases and the J gene lost 7 bases, with 10 bases spanning the gap. The CDR3 consists of 14 residues. Germline values: CDR1 SGHRS, CDR2 YFSETQ. The CDR3 region has the DNA TGCGCCAGCAGCTTGGACCTGGGGGGCGGGGAGCTGTTTTTT. Its translation is CASSLDLGGGELFF.

The rearrangement links TRBV5-5 to TRBJ1-1; the D is unclear. V shed 5 bases and J shed 7 bases, with 15 bases lying between them. From germline, CDR1 is SGHKS and CDR2 YYEKEE (reference sequence). The CDR3 runs 13 residues. CDR3 amino acids: CASRYDGRGEAFF. CDR3 nucleotides: TGTGCCAGCAGATATGATGGACGGGGTGAAGCTTTCTTT.

The V and J genes are TRBV11-2 and TRBJ2-5; the match to TRBD2 covers 9 bases. Germline-derived CDR1 and CDR2 are SGHAT and FQNNGV. The CDR3 loop spans 16 amino acids. After removal of 5 bases from V and 7 bases from J, the junction contained 14 bases not matched to a gene. CDR3 in amino acids: CASSAASAAGGGTQYF. CDR3 DNA sequence: TGTGCCAGCAGCGCCGCCAGCGCAGCGGGAGGTGGGACCCAGTACTTC.

The chain joins TRBV6-4 to TRBJ2-1; 9 bases fit TRBD2. J lost 5 bases, V lost 8 bases, and 10 bases had no gene match. Germline CDR1 is MRHNA and CDR2 is SNTAGT. The CDR3 sequence is 15 residues long. CDR3 in amino acids: CASGKTSGENNEQFF. The CDR3 DNA reads as TGTGCCAGCGGGAAGACTAGCGGAGAGAACAATGAGCAGTTCTTC.

The V and J genes are TRBV24-1 and TRBJ2-3; weak D call: TRBD2 (6 bases). V lost 5 bases and J lost 5, with 16 bases in between. The CDR3 is made up of 15 amino acids. Germline CDR1 KGHDR, CDR2 SFDVKD. This chain's CDR3 is CATSAGRWGRDTQYF. CDR3 nucleotides: TGTGCCACCAGTGCGGGGAGGTGGGGCAGAGATACGCAGTATTTT.

The chain recombines TRBV14 with TRBJ2-4, with D unresolved. Trimming stripped 2 bases from V and 8 bases from J, with 7 bases between. Germline loops: CDR1 SGHDN, CDR2 FVKESK. This CDR3 has 12 amino acids. Written as DNA, the CDR3 is TGTGCCAGCAGCCAAAGCAGCGACATTCAGTACTTC. Its protein is CASSQSSDIQYF.

The chain links TRBV11-2 to TRBJ2-7; D perhaps matches TRBD1 (6 bases). This CDR3 spans 14 amino acids. V lost 8 bases and J 1 base, leaving 15 bases between the germline ends. Germline V gene lookup returns CDR1 SGHAT and CDR2 FQNNGV. The DNA for the CDR3 is TGTGCCAGCGGGCACGGGACACTATCCTACGAGCAGTACTTC. Its protein product is CASGHGTLSYEQYF.

This clone appeared once. The V and J genes are TRBV24-1 and TRBJ1-2, with TRBD1 as a possible D gene (6 bases). Germline CDR1 and CDR2: KGHDR and SFDVKD. The CDR3 spans 14 residues. Trimming cost V 3 bases and J 5 bases, with 12 bases left between them. CDR3 protein: CATSDTGTPYGYTF. CDR3 DNA sequence: TGTGCCACCAGTGATACCGGGACACCATATGGCTACACCTTC.

The CDR3 coding sequence is TGTGCCACAACGGACACGAGCTCCTATAATTCACCCCTCCACTTT. It is translated as CATTDTSSYNSPLHF. The chain couples TRBV2 to TRBJ1-6, with D possibly matching TRBD1 (5 bases). Trimming pared 10 bases from V and 0 bases from J, leaving 13 bases between. CDR1 SNHLY and CDR2 FYNNEI come from the germline V gene. This CDR3 has 15 amino acids. Filled out from reference TRBV2 and TRBJ1-6, the complete variable domain reads EPEVTQTPSHQVTQMGQEVILRCVPISNHLYFYWYRQILGQKVEFLVSFYNNEISEKSEIFDDQFSVERPDGSNFTLKIRSTKLEDSAMYFCATTDTSSYNSPLHFGNGTRLTVT.

This chain connects TRBV30 to TRBJ2-7; D possibly corresponds to TRBD1 (6 bases). The germline CDR1 and CDR2 sequences are GTSNPN and SVGIG (reference sequence). Trimming took 0 bases from V and 7 from J, leaving 7 bases between them. CDR3 length: 11 amino acids. The CDR3: CAWSVQGEQYF. The CDR3 coding sequence is TGTGCCTGGAGTGTACAGGGAGAGCAGTACTTC.